The sequence of this T cell receptor (beta chain) was determined in a study of regulatory T cells in long-lasting Graves disease. This clonotype was observed a few times. The target antigen is unknown. This CDR3 region has 14 residues. With 4 bases clipped from V and 2 bases from J, the junction kept 5 bases outside the gene matches. Germline V gene sequence: CDR1 GTSNPN, CDR2 SVGIG (reference sequence). Whole-study findings and limits: Persistent Graves' patients possessed reduced TCR diversity relative to recently diagnosed ones. Persistent disease preferred TRBV28, TRBJ1-2 and TRBJ2-5. With a small sample size, accuracy may have been reduced.

Time point of the sample: newly diagnosed GD, antithyroid drugs for less than 3 months. Making the TCR library involved RNA that had been extracted from PBMCs. An endocrinology department in Xi'an, China, supplied the patients. The TCR beta library used iRepertoire HTBI primers with Arm-PCR amplification of CDR3. TCRdb passed the multiplex PCR reads through MiXCR, listing each CDR3 protein once. This sample has roughly 500,000 distinct CDR3 sequences, with roughly 14% found just once. These data also featured in a second study, about T cells in Graves' hyperthyroidism and ophthalmopathy.

This chain joins TRBV30 and TRBJ2-3; 8 bases are a match to TRBD2. Sequencing used peripheral blood mononuclear cells (PBMCs), obtained at new diagnosis, from a patient treated with antithyroid drugs. This TCR came from a man in his thirties or forties with Graves disease. For the CDR3, the DNA is TGTGCCTGGACCGGACTAGCAAACACAGATACGCAGTATTTT. Protein sequence: CAWTGLANTDTQYF.